A single sample gave rise to the 10 T cell receptor beta chains below, sequenced in a study of shared clonotypes between healthy human individuals. The naive CD8 subset, CD45RO-negative cells positively selected for CCR7, excluded terminally differentiated effector memory CD45RA+ cells. Measured with immunoSEQ multiplex PCR; TCRdb has only the in-frame clones, and not every one. The data contain roughly 850,000 clones, about 97% of them seen just once; the ten biggest clones take up less than 0.25%. Sequenced material: naive CD8+ T cells sorted from blood. These receptors all stem from a man aged 25 to 40 in good health.

This rearrangement joins TRBV6-5 to TRBJ2-1, with 10 bases aligning to TRBD2. CDR3 length equals 16 residues. The germline V gene encodes CDR1 MNHEY and CDR2 SVGAGI. The V gene end was trimmed by 2 bases and the J gene end by 3 bases; junction bases not matched to a gene: 4. CDR3 nucleotides: TGTGCCAGCAGTTACGAGCGGGAGGGCCTCTACAATGAGCAGTTCTTC. Encoded protein: CASSYEREGLYNEQFF.

The genes are TRBV5-4 and TRBJ2-7; D might be TRBD1 (6 bases). Germline values: CDR1 SGHNT, CDR2 YYREEE (reference sequence). The CDR3 is 14 amino acids. Trimming left V 4 bases short and J 3 bases short, with 14 bases between. The CDR3 sequence: CASSHMGHSYEQYF. CDR3 coding DNA: TGTGCCAGCAGCCATATGGGACACAGCTACGAGCAGTACTTC.

The genes are TRBV12-5 and TRBJ2-5; 9 positions match TRBD1. Germline lookup yields CDR1 LGHNT and CDR2 FRNRAP. The CDR3 is 18 amino acids. J lost 1 base, V lost 6 bases, and 15 bases had no gene match. CDR3 in DNA: TGTGCTAGTGGAGAGGGACAGGGAGGAGTAAAGGGCCAAGAGACCCAGTACTTC. Amino acids: CASGEGQGGVKGQETQYF.

The chain is built from TRBV7-9 and TRBJ2-1, with D unresolved. Germline V CDR1 and CDR2: SEHNR, FQNEAQ (reference sequence). Trimming cost V 1 base and J 4 bases, with 14 bases left between them. CDR3 length: 16 residues. In DNA, the CDR3 is TGTGCCAGCAGCTTAGATCTTTCCGCCATATACAATGAGCAGTTCTTC. The encoded protein is CASSLDLSAIYNEQFF. Variable domain in full (rest from reference TRBV7-9 and TRBJ2-1): DTGVSQNPRHKITKRGQNVTFRCDPISEHNRLYWYRQTLGQGPEFLTYFQNEAQLEKSRLLSDRFSAERPKGSFSTLEIQRTEQGDSAMYLCASSLDLSAIYNEQFFGPGTRLTVL.

This chain joins TRBV27 and TRBJ2-7; D not certain. The length of the CDR3 is 14 residues. Trimming took 4 bases from V and 3 from J, leaving 13 bases between them. Germline loops: CDR1 MNHEY, CDR2 SMNVEV (reference sequence). The CDR3 reads CASSSYRQFYEQYF. CDR3 nucleotides: TGTGCCAGCAGTTCTTACAGACAATTCTACGAGCAGTACTTC.

In DNA form, the CDR3 reads TGTGCCAGCAGACCCGAGGGACAGGGCCACGAGCAGTACTTC. This gives the protein CASRPEGQGHEQYF. The chain uses TRBV14 and TRBJ2-7; 9 bases fit TRBD1. The J segment lost 5 bases and the V segment lost 6 bases, leaving 8 bases of the junction unmatched. Germline values: CDR1 SGHDN, CDR2 FVKESK. This CDR3 region has 14 residues. The full variable domain, with the rest looked up from reference TRBV14 and TRBJ2-7, is EAGVTQFPSHSVIEKGQTVTLRCDPISGHDNLYWYRRVMGKEIKFLLHFVKESKQDESGMPNNRFLAERTGGTYSTLKVQPAELEDSGVYFCASRPEGQGHEQYFGPGTRLTVT.

The CDR3 here is CAISNPLGDSGNSYEQYF. The CDR3 region has the DNA TGTGCCATCAGTAACCCTCTGGGGGATAGCGGGAACTCCTACGAGCAGTACTTC. The J gene is TRBJ2-7, the V gene TRBV10-3; TRBD2 matches 8 bases. The trim removed 5 bases at V and 0 bases at J, leaving 15 bases unmatched. Germline V gene sequence: CDR1 ENHRY, CDR2 SYGVKD. CDR3 size: 18 residues.

The chain uses TRBV9 and TRBJ2-1; 7 bases fit TRBD2. CDR1 is SGDLS, CDR2 YYNGEE, per germline. V trimming: 1 base; J trimming: 6 bases; junction bases outside the gene matches: 7. This CDR3 has 15 residues. The CDR3 loop reads CASSVSAGSGNEQFF. The CDR3 DNA sequence: TGTGCCAGCAGCGTATCAGCGGGATCGGGCAATGAGCAGTTCTTC. The full variable domain, with the rest looked up from reference TRBV9 and TRBJ2-1, is DSGVTQTPKHLITATGQRVTLRCSPRSGDLSVYWYQQSLDQGLQFLIQYYNGEERAKGNILERFSAQQFPDLHSELNLSSLELGDSALYFCASSVSAGSGNEQFFGPGTRLTVL.

The V call is TRBV2, the J call TRBJ2-4; D unresolved. The CDR3 extends over 12 amino acids. Germline lookup yields CDR1 SNHLY and CDR2 FYNNEI. Trimming removed 3 bases at V and 5 bases at J, with 5 bases between. The CDR3 loop is CASSDRENIQYF. DNA for the CDR3: TGTGCCAGCAGTGACCGGGAAAACATTCAGTACTTC.

The chain links TRBV11-2 to TRBJ2-1, with 7 positions matching TRBD2. Germline V gene lookup returns CDR1 SGHAT and CDR2 FQNNGV. V lost 2 bases to trimming and J lost 3 bases; unmatched junction nucleotides: 7. The CDR3 spans 16 residues. CDR3 nucleotides: TGTGCCAGCAGCTTACGATTAGCGGGTGACTACAATGAGCAGTTCTTC. It translates to CASSLRLAGDYNEQFF.